Following are 28 T cell receptor beta chains from one sample sequenced in a study of T cells in Graves' hyperthyroidism and ophthalmopathy. TCR beta CDR3 regions were amplified from RNA transcripts. The TCR CDR3 was amplified in a first-round RT-PCR using the HTBI primer set. MiXCR, run by TCRdb on the multiplex PCR reads, gives a single entry per CDR3 protein. The table includes about 250,000 distinct CDR3 sequences, about 20% detected once. The sequenced material came from blood. The source is a man aged 25-40 years with Graves' ophthalmopathy.

This clonotype was observed a handful of times. The chain recombines TRBV28 with TRBJ1-5; no reliable D call. V was pared by 6 bases and J by 2 bases, with 8 bases between. Looked up from germline, CDR1 is MDHEN and CDR2 is SYDVKM. The CDR3 loop spans 13 amino acids. The chain's CDR3 is CASRTRGNQPQHF. The DNA of the CDR3 is TGTGCCAGCAGAACGCGGGGCAATCAGCCCCAGCATTTT. Looking up the rest from reference TRBV28 and TRBJ1-5 gives the full variable domain: DVKVTQSSRYLVKRTGEKVFLECVQDMDHENMFWYRQDPGLGLRLIYFSYDVKMKEKGDIPEGYSVSREKKERFSLILESASTNQTSMYLCASRTRGNQPQHFGDGTRLSIL.

The genes are TRBV30 and TRBJ2-7; D possibly matches TRBD1 or TRBD2 (5 bases each). The CDR3 loop spans 12 amino acids. Germline V gene sequence: CDR1 GTSNPN, CDR2 SVGIG (reference sequence). V was clipped by 4 bases and J by 2 bases, with 9 bases between them. The CDR3 loop reads CAWNGGAYEQYF. CDR3 DNA sequence: TGTGCCTGGAATGGGGGAGCCTACGAGCAGTACTTC.

V usage is TRBV2 and J usage is TRBJ1-4; the match to TRBD1 covers 9 bases. The CDR3 runs to 15 residues. Germline V gives CDR1 SNHLY, CDR2 FYNNEI. V dropped 2 bases and J dropped 5; count of bases not matched to a gene: 3. The CDR3 sequence: CASSEKGTGNEKLFF. The CDR3 DNA reads as TGTGCCAGCAGTGAAAAGGGGACAGGGAATGAAAAACTGTTTTTT.

This clonotype has at least ten counts. V is TRBV5-8 and J is TRBJ1-1; no clear D. Germline CDR1 reads SGHTS; CDR2 reads YDEGEE. This CDR3 spans 16 amino acids. V lost 3 bases and J lost 0, with 15 bases in between. The CDR3 DNA reads TGTGCCAGCAGCTCGAGGCGAGGTGCCATGAACACTGAAGCTTTCTTT. It specifies CASSSRRGAMNTEAFF.

Of note for this clonotype: A much more abundant neighbour one base away suggests this may be a read error. The V call is TRBV28, the J call TRBJ2-5; D might be TRBD2 (5 bases). This CDR3 is 14 amino acids long. Germline V lookup: CDR1 MDHEN, CDR2 SYDVKM. CDR3 sequence reads: CASSSGVIQETRYF. The CDR3, as DNA: TGTGCCAGCAGTTCCGGGGTCATCCAAGAGACCCGGTACTTC.

This clonotype was recorded once. The chain links TRBV4-1 to TRBJ2-6; D gene ambiguous. The germline V gene has CDR1 MGHRA and CDR2 YSYEKL. The CDR3 sequence is 16 residues long. V was trimmed by 3 bases and J by 0 bases, leaving 9 bases between them. The CDR3 loop is CASSHASGSGANVLTF. The CDR3 DNA is TGCGCCAGCAGCCATGCTTCTGGCTCTGGGGCCAACGTCCTGACTTTC.

J is TRBJ2-1 and V is TRBV19; 14 nucleotides line up with TRBD2. J gave up 9 bases and V 5 bases, and 3 bases lay outside the gene matches. CDR3 size: 14 residues. Germline CDR1 is LNHDA and CDR2 is SQIVND (reference sequence). The chain's CDR3 is CASSGGLAGVEQFF. As DNA, the CDR3 is TGTGCCAGTAGTGGGGGACTAGCGGGAGTTGAGCAGTTCTTC.

The V gene is TRBV28, the J gene TRBJ1-5, with 8 positions matching TRBD1. CDR1 is MDHEN and CDR2 is SYDVKM in the germline V gene. The CDR3 is 14 residues long. The V and J ends lost 5 bases and 6 bases, in that order; junction bases with no gene match: 6. The CDR3 sequence is CASSRTGISQPQHF. The CDR3 DNA reads as TGTGCCAGCAGTCGGACAGGGATTAGTCAGCCCCAGCATTTT.

The genes are TRBV7-2 and TRBJ2-1, with a possible D match to TRBD2 (6 bases). The CDR3 length is 16 residues. The V end lost 1 base, the J end lost 0 bases, and 10 bases lay between the germline ends. Germline-derived CDR1 and CDR2 are SGHTA and FQGNSA. The DNA of the CDR3 is TGTGCCAGCAGCTTAGAGGGACTTAGCTCCTACAATGAGCAGTTCTTC. This gives the protein CASSLEGLSSYNEQFF.

This clonotype occurred a few times. J is TRBJ2-7 and V is TRBV28; 9 bases map to TRBD1. The germline V gene encodes CDR1 MDHEN and CDR2 SYDVKM. CDR3 length: 14 residues. V shed 9 bases and J 5 bases; nucleotides not matched to a gene: 11. CDR3 bases: TGTGCCAGTTTTTCCGCCGGGACAGGGAACGAGCAGTACTTC. Translating gives CASFSAGTGNEQYF.

This clonotype was observed many times. This rearrangement joins TRBV18 to TRBJ1-1; no reliable D call. CDR3 length equals 13 residues. Looked up from germline, CDR1 is KGHSH and CDR2 is LQKENI. With 3 bases removed from V and 1 base from J, the gap between germline ends came to 6 bases. Here the CDR3 DNA reads TGTGCCAGCTCACCGGCGGGGAACACTGAAGCTTTCTTT. Protein: CASSPAGNTEAFF.

This clonotype was seen only a few times. The chain employs TRBV6-1 and TRBJ2-7; 7 nucleotides agree with TRBD2. The CDR3 extends over 15 amino acids. Germline V CDR1 and CDR2: MNHNS, SASEGT. Trimming cost V 5 bases and J 4 bases; bases outside gene matches: 11. Here the CDR3 reads CASSYAASGLYEQYF. The CDR3, as DNA: TGTGCCAGCAGTTACGCGGCTAGCGGATTATACGAGCAGTACTTC.

This chain connects TRBV18 to TRBJ1-2, with a weak D call TRBD1 (6 bases). V was clipped by 3 bases and J by 3 bases, with 20 bases between them. The CDR3 sequence is 17 residues long. CDR1 is KGHSH, CDR2 LQKENI, per germline. CDR3 in amino acids: CASSPFSQTGADYGYTF. The CDR3 DNA reads as TGTGCCAGCTCACCCTTCTCCCAGACAGGCGCCGACTATGGCTACACCTTC.

This chain uses TRBV29-1 with TRBJ1-1; D uncertain. Trimming took 1 base from V and 3 from J, leaving 9 bases between them. Germline V gene sequence: CDR1 SQVTM, CDR2 ANQGSEA. The CDR3 totals 13 residues. The CDR3 loop is CSVEGWKDTEAFF. CDR3 DNA: TGCAGCGTTGAAGGGTGGAAAGACACTGAAGCTTTCTTT.

This clonotype was counted at least ten times. J is TRBJ1-1 and V is TRBV27; the match to TRBD1 covers 7 bases. V dropped 5 bases and J dropped 2; count of bases not matched to a gene: 5. CDR1 and CDR2 from the germline V gene are MNHEY and SMNVEV (reference sequence). CDR3 length: 14 amino acids. CDR3 sequence reads: CASSAWTGNTEAFF. The CDR3 bases are TGTGCCAGCAGTGCCTGGACAGGAAACACTGAAGCTTTCTTT.

This clonotype was seen many times. This chain joins TRBV20-1 and TRBJ2-3, with D perhaps assigned TRBD1 or TRBD2 (5 bases each). The CDR3 totals 12 residues. Germline CDR1 reads DFQATT; CDR2 reads SNEGSKA (reference sequence). The V end lost 6 bases, the J end lost 5 bases, and 12 bases lay between the germline ends. The CDR3 region has the DNA TGCAGTGCCCGAGGGACCCTAGATACGCAGTATTTT. Its protein product is CSARGTLDTQYF.

The chain carries TRBV3-1 and TRBJ2-5; maybe TRBD1 (5 bases). Trimming cost V 4 bases and J 2 bases, with 14 bases left between them. The V gene's germline CDR1 is LGHDT and CDR2 YNNKEL (reference sequence). The CDR3 runs to 15 residues. The CDR3 region is CASSLYPGSQETQYF. CDR3 in DNA: TGTGCCAGCAGCCTTTATCCAGGGTCTCAAGAGACCCAGTACTTC.

This rearrangement joins TRBV20-1 to TRBJ1-2, with D perhaps matching TRBD1 (6 bases). This CDR3 has 17 amino acids. CDR1 is DFQATT and CDR2 is SNEGSKA in the germline V gene (reference sequence). The V end was cut by 4 bases, the J end by 0 bases, with 21 bases between. The CDR3 loop reads CSATEFSGTSPNYGYTF. The CDR3 DNA reads TGCAGTGCTACGGAATTCTCCGGGACATCTCCTAACTATGGCTACACCTTC.

This clonotype was observed a single time. It may be a read error: a sequence one base away is much more abundant. The rearrangement links TRBV13 to TRBJ1-2; maybe TRBD1 (6 bases). Per the germline V gene, CDR1 is PRHDT and CDR2 is FYEKMQ (reference sequence). The CDR3 contains 17 residues. Trimming removed 0 bases at V and 4 bases at J, with 18 bases between. CDR3 bases: TGTGCCAGCAGCTTAGGCAGCGGGGGGGCCCAAGGCTATGGCTACACCTTC. It yields the protein CASSLGSGGAQGYGYTF.

This clonotype was seen ten or more times. The CDR3 nucleotides are TGTGCCAGCATTCTCCAGGGGACTAGCGGGCGGAATGAGCAGTTCTTC. Its protein is CASILQGTSGRNEQFF. This sequence joins TRBV5-5 and TRBJ2-1, with 12 bases matching TRBD2. V trimming: 6 bases; J trimming: 7 bases; junction bases outside the gene matches: 11. CDR1 and CDR2 (germline): SGHKS, YYEKEE (reference sequence). CDR3 size: 16 residues. The variable domain in full, completed from reference TRBV5-5 and TRBJ2-1, reads DAGVTQSPTHLIKTRGQQVTLRCSPISGHKSVSWYQQVLGQGPQFIFQYYEKEERGRGNFPDRFSARQFPNYSSELNVNALLLGDSALYLCASILQGTSGRNEQFFGPGTRLTVL.

This clonotype was recorded many times. V is TRBV11-3 and J is TRBJ2-2, with D perhaps matching TRBD2 (5 bases). The CDR3 is 12 amino acids. Per the germline V gene, CDR1 is SGHNT and CDR2 is YENEEA. With 6 bases removed from V and 7 bases from J, the gap between germline ends came to 9 bases. The CDR3 sequence is CASSFGIGELFF. Here the CDR3 DNA reads TGTGCCAGCAGTTTCGGGATCGGGGAGCTGTTTTTT.

In its sample, this clonotype was seen many times. The rearrangement joins TRBV28 to TRBJ2-1; TRBD2 matches at 8 bases. The CDR3 covers 16 residues. The trim removed 2 bases at V and 8 bases at J, leaving 11 bases unmatched. The germline V gene has CDR1 MDHEN and CDR2 SYDVKM. The CDR3 coding sequence is TGTGCCAGCAGTTTAAACCGGCGGGGGGTTCGGGATGAGCAGTTCTTC. The encoded protein is CASSLNRRGVRDEQFF.

Ten or more counts support this clonotype. The chain couples TRBV12-5 to TRBJ1-2; maybe TRBD1 (5 bases). Per the germline V gene, CDR1 is LGHNT and CDR2 is FRNRAP. Trimming removed 2 bases from V and 5 bases from J, with 24 bases in between. The CDR3 is 18 residues long. In DNA, the CDR3 is TGTGCTAGTGGTTTGATCCCCTTCACAGGCGGGCCTATATATGGCTACACCTTC. This gives the protein CASGLIPFTGGPIYGYTF. Drawing the rest from reference TRBV12-5 and TRBJ1-2, the complete variable domain is DARVTQTPRHKVTEMGQEVTMRCQPILGHNTVFWYRQTMMQGLELLAYFRNRAPLDDSGMPKDRFSAEMPDATLATLKIQPSEPRDSAVYFCASGLIPFTGGPIYGYTFGSGTRLTVV.

The gene calls are TRBV30 and TRBJ1-4; maybe TRBD1 (6 bases). The CDR3 extends over 12 amino acids. V lost 6 bases to trimming and J lost 3 bases, with 8 bases between them. The germline CDR1 and CDR2 sequences are GTSNPN and SVGIG (reference sequence). CDR3 residues: CACQGSNEKLFF. CDR3 sequence (DNA): TGTGCCTGCCAGGGGTCTAATGAAAAACTGTTTTTT.

The chain joins TRBV12-3 or TRBV12-4 to TRBJ1-1; possible D gene TRBD1, 5 bases. This CDR3 contains 16 residues. V was trimmed by 7 bases and J by 4 bases, leaving 22 bases between them. The CDR3 coding sequence is TGTGCCAGCAATTTCGGGGCAACTAGGGCGAGCACTGAAGCTTTCTTT. Its protein product is CASNFGATRASTEAFF.

The chain recombines TRBV12-3 or TRBV12-4 with TRBJ1-3; 8 bases align to TRBD1. With V trimmed by 6 bases and J by 3 bases, 7 bases remained unmatched. CDR3 length: 15 amino acids. Here the CDR3 DNA reads TGTGCCAGCAGGCAGGGGGCTATGGTTGGAAACACCATATATTTT. This encodes CASRQGAMVGNTIYF.

The chain carries TRBV12-3 or TRBV12-4 and TRBJ2-2, with TRBD2 identical over 8 bases. After removal of 4 bases from V and 7 bases from J, the junction contained 11 bases not matched to a gene. The CDR3 extends over 16 amino acids. CDR3 protein: CASSSRGSGISGELFF. The CDR3, as DNA: TGTGCCAGCAGTTCCCGGGGTAGCGGGATCAGCGGGGAGCTGTTTTTT.

This chain links TRBV7-9 with TRBJ2-5; 16 nucleotides line up with TRBD2. The CDR3 runs to 16 residues. The germline CDR1 and CDR2 sequences are SEHNR and FQNEAQ (reference sequence). Trimming at V came to 5 bases and at J to 2 bases, leaving 2 bases not matched to a gene. DNA for the CDR3: TGTGCCAGCAGCACGGGACTAGCGGGAGGGCAAGAGACCCAGTACTTC. It translates to CASSTGLAGGQETQYF.